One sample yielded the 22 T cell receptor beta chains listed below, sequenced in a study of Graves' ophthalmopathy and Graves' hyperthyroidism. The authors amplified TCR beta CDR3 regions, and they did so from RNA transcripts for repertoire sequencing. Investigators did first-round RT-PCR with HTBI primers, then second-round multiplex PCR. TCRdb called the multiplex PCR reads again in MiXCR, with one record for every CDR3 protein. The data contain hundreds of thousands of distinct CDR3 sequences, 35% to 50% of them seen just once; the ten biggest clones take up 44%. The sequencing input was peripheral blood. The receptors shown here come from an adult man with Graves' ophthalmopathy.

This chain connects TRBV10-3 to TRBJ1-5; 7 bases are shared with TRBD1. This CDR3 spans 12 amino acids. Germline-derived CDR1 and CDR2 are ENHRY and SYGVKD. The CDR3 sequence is CATTGIQQPQHF. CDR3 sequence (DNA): TGTGCTACGACAGGGATTCAGCAGCCCCAGCATTTT.

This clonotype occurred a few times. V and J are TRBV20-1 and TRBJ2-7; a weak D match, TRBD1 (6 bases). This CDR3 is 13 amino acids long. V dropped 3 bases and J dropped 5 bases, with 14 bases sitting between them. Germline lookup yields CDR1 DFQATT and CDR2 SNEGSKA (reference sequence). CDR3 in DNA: TGCAGTGCTAGCCCACAGGGTTTTAACGAGCAGTACTTC. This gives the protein CSASPQGFNEQYF.

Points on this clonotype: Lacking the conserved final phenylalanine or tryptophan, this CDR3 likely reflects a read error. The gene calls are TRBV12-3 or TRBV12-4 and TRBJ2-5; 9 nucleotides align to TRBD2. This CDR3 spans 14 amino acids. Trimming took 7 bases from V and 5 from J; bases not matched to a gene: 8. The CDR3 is CASTSGGLTETQYV. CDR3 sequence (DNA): TGTGCCAGCACCAGCGGGGGGCTCACCGAGACCCAGTACGTC.

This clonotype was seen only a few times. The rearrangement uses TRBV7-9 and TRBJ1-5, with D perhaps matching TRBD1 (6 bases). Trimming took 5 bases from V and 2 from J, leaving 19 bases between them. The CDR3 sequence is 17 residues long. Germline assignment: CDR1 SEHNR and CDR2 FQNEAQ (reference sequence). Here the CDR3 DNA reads TGTGCCAGCAGCCAAATTGGAGACAGGAAGGGCAATCAGCCCCAGCATTTT. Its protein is CASSQIGDRKGNQPQHF.

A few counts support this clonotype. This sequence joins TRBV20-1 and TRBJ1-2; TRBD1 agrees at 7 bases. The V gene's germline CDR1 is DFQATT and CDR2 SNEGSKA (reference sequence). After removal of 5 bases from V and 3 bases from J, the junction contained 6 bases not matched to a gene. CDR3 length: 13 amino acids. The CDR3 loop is CSAATGEDYGYTF. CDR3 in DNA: TGCAGTGCTGCTACAGGGGAGGACTATGGCTACACCTTC.

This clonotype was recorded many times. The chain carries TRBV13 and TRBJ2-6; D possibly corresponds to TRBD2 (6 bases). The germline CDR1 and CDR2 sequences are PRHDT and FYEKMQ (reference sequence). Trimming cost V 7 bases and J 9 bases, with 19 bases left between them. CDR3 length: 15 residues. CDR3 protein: CASKSTGDGGNVLTF. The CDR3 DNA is TGTGCCAGCAAAAGCACGGGGGACGGTGGCAACGTCCTGACTTTC.

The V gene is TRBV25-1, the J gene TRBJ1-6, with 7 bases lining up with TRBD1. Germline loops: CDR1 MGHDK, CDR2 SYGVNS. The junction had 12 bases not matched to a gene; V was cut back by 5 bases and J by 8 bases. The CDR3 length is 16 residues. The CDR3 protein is CASSRRGQGVDSPLHF. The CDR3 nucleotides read TGTGCCAGCAGTCGGAGGGGGCAGGGGGTTGATTCACCCCTCCACTTT.

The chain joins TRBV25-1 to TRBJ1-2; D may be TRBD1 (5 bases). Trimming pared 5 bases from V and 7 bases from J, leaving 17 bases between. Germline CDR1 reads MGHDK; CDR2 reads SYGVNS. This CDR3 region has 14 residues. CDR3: CASSLWAREGGYTF. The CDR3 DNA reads TGTGCCAGCAGTTTATGGGCCAGGGAGGGTGGCTACACCTTC.

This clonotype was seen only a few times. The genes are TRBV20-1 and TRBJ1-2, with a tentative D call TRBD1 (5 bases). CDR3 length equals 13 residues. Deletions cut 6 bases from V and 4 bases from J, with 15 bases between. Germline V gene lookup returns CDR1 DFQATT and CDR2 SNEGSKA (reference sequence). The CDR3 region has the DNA TGCAGTGCACCCGCAACTGACAGCTATGGCTACACCTTC. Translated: CSAPATDSYGYTF.

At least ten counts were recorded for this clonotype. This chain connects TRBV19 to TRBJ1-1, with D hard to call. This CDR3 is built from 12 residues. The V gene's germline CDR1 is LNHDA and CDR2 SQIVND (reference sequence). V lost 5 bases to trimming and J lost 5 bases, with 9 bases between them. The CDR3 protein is CASSPFGTEAFF. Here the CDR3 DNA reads TGTGCCAGTAGTCCATTTGGGACTGAAGCTTTCTTT.

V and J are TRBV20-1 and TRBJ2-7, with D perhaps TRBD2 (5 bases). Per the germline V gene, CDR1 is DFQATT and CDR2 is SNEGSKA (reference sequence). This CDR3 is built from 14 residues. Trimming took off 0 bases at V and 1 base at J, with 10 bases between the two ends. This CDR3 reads CSARDGVRSYEQYF. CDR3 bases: TGCAGTGCTAGAGACGGGGTTCGTTCCTACGAGCAGTACTTC.

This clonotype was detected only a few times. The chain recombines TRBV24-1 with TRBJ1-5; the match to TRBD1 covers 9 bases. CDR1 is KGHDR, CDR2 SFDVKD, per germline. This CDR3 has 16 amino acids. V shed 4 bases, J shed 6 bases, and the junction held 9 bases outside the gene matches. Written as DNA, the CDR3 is TGTGCCACCAGTGACCCAGGGACAGGGTGGGGTCAGCCCCAGCATTTT. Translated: CATSDPGTGWGQPQHF.

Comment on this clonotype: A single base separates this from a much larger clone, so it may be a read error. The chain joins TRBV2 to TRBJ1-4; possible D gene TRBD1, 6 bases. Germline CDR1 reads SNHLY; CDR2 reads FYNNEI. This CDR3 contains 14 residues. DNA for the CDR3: TGTGCCAGCAGCTTGGGACAAGTTAATGGAAAACTGTTTTTT. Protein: CASSLGQVNGKLFF.

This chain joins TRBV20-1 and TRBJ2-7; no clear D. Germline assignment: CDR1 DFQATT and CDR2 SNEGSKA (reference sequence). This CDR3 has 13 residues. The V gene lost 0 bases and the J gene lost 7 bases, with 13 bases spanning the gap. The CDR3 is CSARDVELGEQYF. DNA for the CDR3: TGCAGTGCTAGAGATGTGGAGCTGGGGGAGCAGTACTTC.

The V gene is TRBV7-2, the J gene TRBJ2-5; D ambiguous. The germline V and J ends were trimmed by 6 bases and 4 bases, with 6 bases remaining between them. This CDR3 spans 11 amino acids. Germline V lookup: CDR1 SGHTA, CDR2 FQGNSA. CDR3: CASRGTETQYF. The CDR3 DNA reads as TGTGCCAGCAGGGGTACAGAGACCCAGTACTTC.

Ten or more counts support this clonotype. CDR3 nucleotide sequence: TGTGCCAGCAGCTATGACAGGGTAGACGAGCAGTACTTC. As protein: CASSYDRVDEQYF. The V gene is TRBV7-2, the J gene TRBJ2-7, with 7 bases that match TRBD1. After removal of 4 bases from V and 5 bases from J, the junction contained 5 bases not matched to a gene. The CDR3 loop spans 13 amino acids. Germline V gene sequence: CDR1 SGHTA, CDR2 FQGNSA.

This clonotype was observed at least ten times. The chain's CDR3 is CSVGGTELYGYTF. The CDR3 coding sequence is TGCAGCGTTGGCGGGACAGAATTATATGGCTACACCTTC. The J gene is TRBJ1-2, the V gene TRBV29-1; 7 bases match TRBD1. This CDR3 comprises 13 residues. Germline CDR1 and CDR2: SQVTM and ANQGSEA. V gave up 4 bases and J gave up 5 bases; unmatched junction bases: 7. The entire variable domain, with the rest obtained from reference TRBV29-1 and TRBJ1-2, is as follows: SAVISQKPSRDICQRGTSLTIQCQVDSQVTMMFWYRQQPGQSLTLIATANQGSEATYESGFVIDKFPISRPNLTFSTLTVSNMSPEDSSIYLCSVGGTELYGYTFGSGTRLTVV.

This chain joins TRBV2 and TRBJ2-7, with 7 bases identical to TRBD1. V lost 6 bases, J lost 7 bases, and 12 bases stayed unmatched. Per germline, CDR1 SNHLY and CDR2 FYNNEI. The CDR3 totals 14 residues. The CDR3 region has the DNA TGTGCCAGCAGCGACAGGGACACTGATGAAGAGCAGTACTTC. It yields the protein CASSDRDTDEEQYF.

CDR3 protein: CARVTAANEKLFF. CDR3 nucleotides: TGTGCTAGAGTTACAGCGGCTAATGAAAAACTGTTTTTT. The chain carries TRBV25-1 and TRBJ1-4; unclear D gene. The germline V gene has CDR1 MGHDK and CDR2 SYGVNS. The CDR3 has 13 amino acids.

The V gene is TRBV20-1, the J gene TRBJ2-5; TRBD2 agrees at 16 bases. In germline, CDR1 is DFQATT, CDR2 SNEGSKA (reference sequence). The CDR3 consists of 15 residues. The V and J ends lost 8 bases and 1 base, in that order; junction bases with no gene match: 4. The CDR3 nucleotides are TGCAGTACTGGGACTAGCGGGAGGGCCCAAGAGACCCAGTACTTC. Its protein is CSTGTSGRAQETQYF.

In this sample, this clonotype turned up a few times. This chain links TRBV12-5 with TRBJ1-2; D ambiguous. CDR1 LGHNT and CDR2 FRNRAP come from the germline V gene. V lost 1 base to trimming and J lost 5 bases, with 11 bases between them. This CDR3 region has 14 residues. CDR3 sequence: CASGLGDERYGYTF. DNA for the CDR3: TGTGCTAGTGGTTTGGGCGACGAGAGGTATGGCTACACCTTC.

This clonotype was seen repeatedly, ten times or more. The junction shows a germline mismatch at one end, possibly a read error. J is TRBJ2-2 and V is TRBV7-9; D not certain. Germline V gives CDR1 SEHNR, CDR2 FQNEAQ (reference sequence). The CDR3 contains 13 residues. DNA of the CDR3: TGTGCTAGCAGCTTAGACCGATCCGGGGAGCTGTTTTTT. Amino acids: CASSLDRSGELFF. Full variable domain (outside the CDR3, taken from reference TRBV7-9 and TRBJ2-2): DTGVSQNPRHKITKRGQNVTFRCDPISEHNRLYWYRQTLGQGPEFLTYFQNEAQLEKSRLLSDRFSAERPKGSFSTLEIQRTEQGDSAMYLCASSLDRSGELFFGEGSRLTVL.